This T cell receptor (beta chain) was captured by sequencing in a study of T cell repertoires in cytomegalovirus infection. Across the study: Well-studied HLA-B-restricted epitopes and recently identified HLA-C-restricted epitopes of CMV were both used in the study. A matching HLA type, together with CMV infection, was signaled by public TCR beta signatures.

Study-level findings and limits: Individuals carrying CMV plus the relevant HLA were identified by cumulative frequency of public TCR beta families. HLA-C-restricted CMV clonotypes gave the most frequent clonotype in two of eight donors.

TCRdb re-called the reads with MiXCR, one entry per CDR3 protein. The sample contains around 55,000 distinct CDR3 sequences, around 18% of which appear only once. This clonotype was seen repeatedly, ten times or more. Its specificity is unknown. The material sequenced was CD8+ T cells from cultured PBMCs, taken from culture after CMV antigen stimulation. The receptor's source is a human donor in good health (CMV status not recorded). Some clones in this sample may be carry-over from other donors' samples.

As DNA, the CDR3 is TGTGCCAGCAGCTTACAAAGCGGGGGGTTCTCCTACAATGAGCAGTTCTTC. It specifies CASSLQSGGFSYNEQFF. The chain employs TRBV7-2 and TRBJ2-1; 9 nucleotides align to TRBD2. V shed 2 bases, J shed 0 bases, and the junction held 5 bases outside the gene matches. The CDR3 has 17 amino acids. Germline lookup yields CDR1 SGHTA and CDR2 FQGNSA.